The 28 T cell receptor beta chains below all came from one sample that was sequenced in a study of T cell repertoires in cytomegalovirus infection. The antigens these receptors bind are not known. MiXCR, applied by TCRdb to the reads, yields one record per CDR3 protein. The table includes around 300,000 distinct CDR3 sequences, roughly a fifth detected once. Sequenced here: cultured PBMCs, sampled from culture after CMV antigen stimulation. These receptors were obtained from a human donor in good health (CMV status not recorded). Some clones in this sample may be carry-over from other donors' samples.

In nucleotides, the CDR3 is TGCGCCAGCAGCCGGCTAAGGACAGGGGCGAACACTGAAGCTTTCTTT. This encodes CASSRLRTGANTEAFF. J is TRBJ1-1 and V is TRBV4-1; TRBD1 aligns across 9 bases. The V segment lost 4 bases and the J segment 1 base; nucleotides outside the gene matches: 7. CDR3 length equals 16 residues. Germline CDR1 and CDR2: MGHRA and YSYEKL.

V is TRBV6-2 or TRBV6-3 and J is TRBJ2-5; D unresolved. The CDR3 spans 18 residues. Trimming removed 1 base at V and 0 bases at J, with 18 bases between. CDR1 is MNHEY and CDR2 is SVGEGT in the germline V gene. The CDR3 DNA sequence: TGTGCCAGCAGTTACTTCGCGGAGACTGCGAGACACCAAGAGACCCAGTACTTC. Encoded protein: CASSYFAETARHQETQYF.

This clonotype was found once. At one end, the junction sequence differs from germline, possibly due to a read error. This chain connects TRBV6-5 to TRBJ2-7, with D perhaps TRBD1 (5 bases). There are 15 residues in the CDR3. In germline, CDR1 is MNHEY, CDR2 SVGAGI. The CDR3 DNA reads as TGTGCCAGCAGTTACTCGACAGACTTATCCTCCGAGCAGTACTTC. Protein sequence: CASSYSTDLSSEQYF.

The table lists this clonotype with many counts. The gene calls are TRBV7-2 and TRBJ1-2, with a tentative D call TRBD1 (5 bases). The germline V gene encodes CDR1 SGHTA and CDR2 FQGNSA. The CDR3 spans 15 residues. Trimming took off 2 bases at V and 4 bases at J, with 14 bases between the two ends. CDR3 nucleotide sequence: TGTGCCAGCAGCTTAACGGACACTGTTATCTATGGCTACACCTTC. Translating gives CASSLTDTVIYGYTF.

By proportion, this clonotype is medium-sized. The chain joins TRBV6-1 to TRBJ1-5; 7 bases are a match to TRBD1. Germline CDR1 MNHNS, CDR2 SASEGT. The CDR3 has 15 residues. V was pared by 5 bases and J by 4 bases, with 8 bases of the junction left unmatched. The CDR3 nucleotides are TGTGCCAGCAGTACGGGGACAGCCGGGAATCAGCCCCAGCATTTT. Protein sequence: CASSTGTAGNQPQHF.

This clonotype was detected only a few times. CDR3 sequence reads: CASSPPASGSAVEQFF. In nucleotides, the CDR3 is TGTGCCAGCTCACCCCCGGCTAGCGGGAGTGCCGTTGAGCAGTTCTTC. The chain couples TRBV18 to TRBJ2-1, with 10 nucleotides matching TRBD2. CDR3 length: 16 residues. With V trimmed by 3 bases and J by 9 bases, 11 bases remained unmatched. CDR1 and CDR2 from the germline V gene are KGHSH and LQKENI.

This clonotype counts as medium-sized. This chain joins TRBV7-2 and TRBJ2-1; possible D gene TRBD2, 5 bases. This CDR3 contains 15 residues. Trimming removed 2 bases from V and 9 bases from J, with 17 bases in between. CDR1 and CDR2 from the germline V gene are SGHTA and FQGNSA. The CDR3 DNA sequence: TGTGCCAGCAGCTTAACGGCATCTAGCACCAGTGAGCAGTTCTTC. It codes for CASSLTASSTSEQFF.

The chain links TRBV10-3 to TRBJ1-1; D gene ambiguous. The ends were cut back, 2 bases at V and 6 bases at J, with 13 bases in the middle. Germline V CDR1 and CDR2: ENHRY, SYGVKD. This CDR3 is built from 14 residues. CDR3 sequence reads: CAISEGRSWAEAFF. The CDR3 DNA reads TGTGCCATCAGTGAGGGAAGATCATGGGCTGAAGCTTTCTTT.

This clonotype occurred many times. The rearrangement joins TRBV7-9 to TRBJ2-7, with D maybe TRBD1 (6 bases). The ends were cut back, 2 bases at V and 4 bases at J, with 15 bases in the middle. The CDR3 extends over 15 amino acids. The germline V gene encodes CDR1 SEHNR and CDR2 FQNEAQ (reference sequence). The DNA for the CDR3 is TGTGCCAGCAGCTTATCCCGGACAGTAAGGTACGAGCAGTACTTC. It is translated as CASSLSRTVRYEQYF.

The chain carries TRBV7-9 and TRBJ1-1; D unresolved. This CDR3 has 14 amino acids. Germline CDR1 and CDR2: SEHNR and FQNEAQ (reference sequence). Trimming took 4 bases from V and 2 from J, leaving 11 bases between them. The CDR3 reads CASSSGGPNTEAFF. The CDR3 nucleotides are TGTGCCAGCAGCTCTGGAGGCCCCAACACTGAAGCTTTCTTT.

This chain joins TRBV28 and TRBJ2-7, with TRBD2 identical over 8 bases. After removal of 6 bases from V and 0 bases from J, the junction contained 7 bases not matched to a gene. CDR1 is MDHEN and CDR2 is SYDVKM in the germline V gene. The CDR3 loop spans 15 amino acids. In nucleotides, the CDR3 is TGTGCCAGCAGAGGTCCCAGCGGGAGCTCCTACGAGCAGTACTTC. Protein sequence: CASRGPSGSSYEQYF. Complete variable domain (other parts from reference TRBV28 and TRBJ2-7): DVKVTQSSRYLVKRTGEKVFLECVQDMDHENMFWYRQDPGLGLRLIYFSYDVKMKEKGDIPEGYSVSREKKERFSLILESASTNQTSMYLCASRGPSGSSYEQYFGPGTRLTVT.

The rearrangement uses TRBV4-3 and TRBJ2-2; 9 nucleotides match TRBD2. With 5 bases clipped from V and 0 bases from J, the junction kept 7 bases outside the gene matches. CDR1 and CDR2 (germline): LGHNA, YSLEER. The CDR3 length is 17 residues. CDR3 amino acids: CASSKGLAAPNTGELFF. For the CDR3, the DNA is TGCGCCAGCAGCAAGGGACTAGCAGCTCCGAACACCGGGGAGCTGTTTTTT.

The genes are TRBV18 and TRBJ2-1; D may be TRBD2 (6 bases). Germline V gene data show CDR1 as KGHSH and CDR2 as LQKENI. CDR3 length: 13 residues. The V end was cut by 1 base, the J end by 9 bases, with 10 bases between. The CDR3 DNA sequence: TGTGCCAGCTCACCACTAACTAGCACTGAGCAGTTCTTC. It yields the protein CASSPLTSTEQFF.

The rearrangement uses TRBV6-1 and TRBJ2-3; 14 bases fit TRBD2. The CDR3 runs to 15 residues. V gave up 5 bases and J gave up 8 bases; unmatched junction bases: 6. CDR1 and CDR2 (germline): MNHNS, SASEGT. The CDR3, as DNA: TGTGCCAGCAGTAACAGGGGACTAGCGGGAGTTACGCAGTATTTT. Translating gives CASSNRGLAGVTQYF.

The V and J genes are TRBV6-5 and TRBJ1-2; D gene uncertain. The CDR3 is 14 residues long. CDR1 and CDR2 (germline): MNHEY, SVGAGI. V was clipped by 1 base and J by 4 bases, with 10 bases between them. The CDR3 here is CASSYFRTSYGYTF. The CDR3, as DNA: TGTGCCAGCAGTTACTTTAGAACCAGCTATGGCTACACCTTC.

This clonotype was recorded at least ten times. The J gene is TRBJ2-7, the V gene TRBV28, with 7 positions matching TRBD2. J gave up 4 bases and V 2 bases, and 5 bases lay outside the gene matches. This CDR3 is built from 14 residues. CDR1 MDHEN and CDR2 SYDVKM come from the germline V gene. CDR3 sequence reads: CASSLGGSLYEQYF. The CDR3 DNA is TGTGCCAGCAGTTTAGGCGGGAGTTTATACGAGCAGTACTTC.

The chain employs TRBV19 and TRBJ2-6; no clear D. Per germline, CDR1 LNHDA and CDR2 SQIVND (reference sequence). This CDR3 is built from 17 residues. V was shortened by 6 bases and J by 0 bases, with 15 bases between the two germline ends. CDR3 sequence: CASRHSGFSSGANVLTF. For the CDR3, the DNA is TGTGCCAGTAGGCACTCGGGCTTCAGCTCTGGGGCCAACGTCCTGACTTTC. The variable domain in full, completed from reference TRBV19 and TRBJ2-6, reads DGGITQSPKYLFRKEGQNVTLSCEQNLNHDAMYWYRQDPGQGLRLIYYSQIVNDFQKGDIAEGYSVSREKKESFPLTVTSAQKNPTAFYLCASRHSGFSSGANVLTFGAGSRLTVL.

This clonotype has only a few counts. This chain connects TRBV4-1 to TRBJ1-1; TRBD1 aligns across 9 bases. The CDR3 is 16 amino acids. The germline V gene encodes CDR1 MGHRA and CDR2 YSYEKL. V dropped 4 bases and J dropped 0; count of bases not matched to a gene: 6. The CDR3 loop reads CASSPGTGTMNTEAFF. CDR3 coding DNA: TGCGCCAGCAGCCCGGGGACAGGGACGATGAACACTGAAGCTTTCTTT.

This chain connects TRBV3-1 to TRBJ2-7; 8 bases fit TRBD1. CDR1 LGHDT and CDR2 YNNKEL come from the germline V gene (reference sequence). This CDR3 contains 13 residues. J was trimmed by 1 base and V by 10 bases; bases with no gene match: 6. CDR3 region: CATRTGNSYEQYF. For the CDR3, the DNA is TGTGCCACGAGGACAGGGAATTCCTACGAGCAGTACTTC.

This clonotype appeared a few times. This chain connects TRBV11-2 to TRBJ1-5, with 12 positions matching TRBD1. The ends lost 4 bases at V and 0 bases at J; junction bases unmatched: 7. This CDR3 region has 18 residues. The V gene's germline CDR1 is SGHAT and CDR2 FQNNGV. The CDR3 reads CASSSGTGGPLSNQPQHF. In nucleotides, the CDR3 is TGTGCCAGCAGCTCCGGGACAGGGGGCCCCCTTAGCAATCAGCCCCAGCATTTT. Complete variable domain (other parts from reference TRBV11-2 and TRBJ1-5): EAGVAQSPRYKIIEKRQSVAFWCNPISGHATLYWYQQILGQGPKLLIQFQNNGVVDDSQLPKDRFSAERLKGVDSTLKIQPAKLEDSAVYLCASSSGTGGPLSNQPQHFGDGTRLSIL.

Only a few counts were recorded for this clonotype. The V and J genes are TRBV7-2 and TRBJ1-1, with D possibly matching TRBD1 (6 bases). V was shortened by 3 bases and J by 1 base, with 12 bases between the two germline ends. The CDR3 extends over 15 amino acids. Germline-derived CDR1 and CDR2 are SGHTA and FQGNSA. In nucleotides, the CDR3 is TGTGCCAGCAGCTTTCGCCCGGACAGGAACACTGAAGCTTTCTTT. Protein sequence: CASSFRPDRNTEAFF.

The V gene is TRBV7-9, the J gene TRBJ2-7; D not resolved. The CDR3 runs to 14 residues. The V and J ends lost 0 bases and 2 bases respectively, with 8 bases between them. Germline CDR1 is SEHNR and CDR2 is FQNEAQ (reference sequence). CDR3 sequence: CASSLAGSAYEQYF. The CDR3 DNA sequence: TGTGCCAGCAGCTTAGCAGGGTCCGCCTACGAGCAGTACTTC.

This sequence joins TRBV28 and TRBJ1-2, with D unresolved. This CDR3 is 13 amino acids long. The germline V gene has CDR1 MDHEN and CDR2 SYDVKM. The V end was cut by 1 base, the J end by 4 bases, with 7 bases between. The CDR3: CASSLSVGYGYTF. CDR3 DNA sequence: TGTGCCAGCAGTTTATCCGTCGGCTATGGCTACACCTTC.

V usage is TRBV12-3 or TRBV12-4 and J usage is TRBJ1-5; D remains ambiguous. V shed 6 bases and J shed 7 bases, with 13 bases lying between them. This CDR3 has 13 residues. The CDR3 is CASSGRFNQPQHF. CDR3 nucleotide sequence: TGTGCCAGCAGCGGCCGATTCAACCAGCCCCAGCATTTT.

The chain is built from TRBV27 and TRBJ2-1; 7 nucleotides align to TRBD2. The V and J ends lost 2 bases and 3 bases, in that order; junction bases with no gene match: 13. Germline-derived CDR1 and CDR2 are MNHEY and SMNVEV (reference sequence). This CDR3 is built from 18 residues. CDR3: CASSLISHPGRSYNEQFF. The CDR3 nucleotides are TGTGCCAGCAGTTTAATTTCTCACCCCGGGAGGAGCTACAATGAGCAGTTCTTC.

This clonotype was detected many times. CDR3 amino acids: CASSLAAGEPYEQYV. The DNA of the CDR3 is TGTGCCAGCAGTTTGGCAGCGGGAGAGCCCTACGAGCAGTACGTC. The V and J genes are TRBV6-4 and TRBJ2-7; 8 bases map to TRBD2. Trimming at V came to 5 bases and at J to 2 bases, leaving 8 bases not matched to a gene. The CDR3 extends over 15 amino acids. Germline V gene data show CDR1 as MRHNA and CDR2 as SNTAGT.

This clonotype was counted only a few times. The chain carries TRBV7-9 and TRBJ2-7, with D possibly being TRBD2 (7 bases). CDR1 SEHNR and CDR2 FQNEAQ come from the germline V gene (reference sequence). This CDR3 region has 14 residues. Trimming took 1 base from V and 3 from J, leaving 10 bases between them. The CDR3 DNA reads as TGTGCCAGCAGCTTAGACGGGGGGCACTACGAGCAGTACTTC. Protein sequence: CASSLDGGHYEQYF.

In its sample, this clonotype was seen many times. The chain is built from TRBV12-3 or TRBV12-4 and TRBJ1-3; D remains ambiguous. Trimming removed 6 bases at V and 4 bases at J, with 10 bases between. The CDR3 is 13 amino acids. The CDR3, as DNA: TGTGCCAGCAGGCGAGGAGAGGGAAACACCATATATTTT. Its protein is CASRRGEGNTIYF.